One and the same sample provided the 7 T cell receptor beta chains below, sequenced in a study of OX40 agonist ivuxolimab in advanced cancers. Some clones are missing from TCRdb's copy, which holds only in-frame ones; the method was immunoSEQ multiplex PCR. The table records 20,000 to 25,000 clones, roughly 80% of them present only once. The material was CD4+ or CD8+ T cells sorted from blood, obtained in a trial of the OX40 agonist ivuxolimab. Receptor source: an adult with an advanced solid tumor such as melanoma, head and neck, liver or kidney cancer.

The chain is built from TRBV11-2 and TRBJ2-7, with unresolved D. The V gene's germline CDR1 is SGHAT and CDR2 FQNNGV. The CDR3 is 11 residues long. V shed 2 bases and J shed 2 bases, with 1 base lying between them. The CDR3 sequence is CASSLTYEQYF. The CDR3 region has the DNA TGTGCCAGCAGCTTAACCTACGAGCAGTACTTC.

The rearrangement joins TRBV28 to TRBJ1-2, with D hard to call. Trimming pared 5 bases from V and 5 bases from J, leaving 9 bases between. CDR3 length equals 12 residues. In germline, CDR1 is MDHEN, CDR2 SYDVKM. CDR3 in amino acids: CASSPARYGYTF. The DNA for the CDR3 is TGTGCCAGCAGTCCCGCTAGGTATGGCTACACCTTC.

There are a few counts of this clone. Additional DNA sequences in this sample encode the identical CDR3. The V and J genes are TRBV5-1 and TRBJ2-1; 11 bases line up with TRBD2. The CDR3 consists of 14 residues. Germline V CDR1 and CDR2: SGHRS, YFSETQ. J was trimmed by 4 bases and V by 3 bases; bases with no gene match: 0. The CDR3 DNA sequence: TGCGCCAGCAGCTCTAGCGGGGGGTACAATGAGCAGTTCTTC. Amino acid sequence: CASSSSGGYNEQFF. The complete variable domain, with remaining parts taken from reference TRBV5-1 and TRBJ2-1, reads KAGVTQTPRYLIKTRGQQVTLSCSPISGHRSVSWYQQTPGQGLQFLFEYFSETQRNKGNFPGRFSGRQFSNSRSEMNVSTLELGDSALYLCASSSSGGYNEQFFGPGTRLTVL.

This chain joins TRBV4-1 and TRBJ1-5; D call uncertain. From germline, CDR1 is MGHRA and CDR2 YSYEKL. The CDR3 is made up of 15 amino acids. Trimming shortened V by 4 bases and J by 1 base, and 11 bases separated the two germline ends. The CDR3 here is CASSLYGRSNQPQHF. The CDR3 bases are TGCGCCAGCAGCCTCTACGGGAGGAGCAATCAGCCCCAGCATTTT.

V is TRBV15 and J is TRBJ2-1, with D perhaps given as TRBD1 or TRBD2 (6 bases each). CDR1 is LNHNV and CDR2 is YYDKDF in the germline V gene (reference sequence). The CDR3 spans 12 residues. V dropped 4 bases and J dropped 12 bases, with 13 bases sitting between them. CDR3 region: CATSTRGARQFF. The CDR3 coding sequence is TGTGCCACCAGCACAAGGGGGGCCCGGCAGTTCTTC.

This clone was seen a handful of times. One end of the junction varies from germline; a read error may be responsible. Distinct nucleotide sequences in the sample also encode this CDR3. The gene calls are TRBV4-1 and TRBJ2-2, with TRBD2 identical over 11 bases. This CDR3 has 15 residues. Germline CDR1 is MGHRA and CDR2 is YSYEKL. Written as DNA, the CDR3 is TGTGCCAGCAGCCAACTAGCGGGAGACACCGGGGAGCTGTTTTTT. It translates to CASSQLAGDTGELFF.

The CDR3 is CASSHQPSGANVLTF. The CDR3 DNA sequence: TGTGCCAGCAGCCATCAGCCCTCTGGGGCCAACGTCCTGACTTTC. The chain combines TRBV6-5 with TRBJ2-6; D ambiguous. The CDR3 consists of 15 residues. V lost 6 bases, J lost 0 bases, and 9 bases lay in between. Germline values: CDR1 MNHEY, CDR2 SVGAGI.